Below, 14 T cell receptor beta chains from the same sample are listed, as sequenced in a study of Ad26.COV2.S vaccination and SARS-CoV-2 variants. The treatment was: some 19 received Ad26.COV2.S at low or high dose, single or two shots; 5 received placebo; per-sample allocation not given. Collection of the samples took place on day 63 after the first injection of vaccine or placebo. TCRdb's table, derived via immunoSEQ multiplex PCR, lists solely in-frame clones and lacks some. This table holds 410,000 or so clones, about nine tenths found once. Here the sequenced sample was peripheral blood, taken in a trial of Ad26.COV2.S vaccine versus placebo. These receptors were taken from a person between 18 and 65 years old who received the Ad26.COV2.S COVID-19 vaccine or a placebo.

The V and J genes are TRBV4-3 and TRBJ2-3; 8 bases align to TRBD2. The trim removed 5 bases at V and 6 bases at J, leaving 4 bases unmatched. CDR1 is LGHNA, CDR2 YSLEER, per germline. The CDR3 covers 13 residues. CDR3 DNA sequence: TGCGCCAGCAGCTACGGGGGGGAGGATACGCAGTATTTT. Protein: CASSYGGEDTQYF.

The chain employs TRBV7-9 and TRBJ1-1, with a weak D call TRBD1 (6 bases). The CDR3 has 17 amino acids. Trimming cost V 1 base and J 1 base, with 16 bases left between them. Germline V gene sequence: CDR1 SEHNR, CDR2 FQNEAQ (reference sequence). This chain's CDR3 is CASSLGLRGRGNTEAFF. The DNA of the CDR3 is TGTGCCAGCAGCTTAGGATTACGAGGCAGGGGGAACACTGAAGCTTTCTTT.

The chain joins TRBV5-8 to TRBJ2-1; 10 positions agree with TRBD2. Trimming cost V 4 bases and J 4 bases; bases outside gene matches: 5. The germline gives CDR1 SGHTS, CDR2 YDEGEE. The CDR3 has 15 amino acids. The CDR3 DNA reads TGTGCCAGCAGCCTTACTAGCGGGACTTACAATGAGCAGTTCTTC. It yields the protein CASSLTSGTYNEQFF.

This clone was observed a few times. A junction end diverges from the germline sequence, so it may reflect a read error. The rearrangement uses TRBV20-1 and TRBJ1-2; D is undetermined. The CDR3 consists of 10 residues. Germline CDR1 is DFQATT and CDR2 is SNEGSKA (reference sequence). The CDR3 bases are TGCAGTGCGCTGTCCTATGGTTACACCTTC. Translated: CSALSYGYTF.

The chain recombines TRBV9 with TRBJ2-1; D not resolved. Germline lookup yields CDR1 SGDLS and CDR2 YYNGEE. The V and J ends lost 3 bases and 0 bases respectively, with 16 bases between them. The CDR3 spans 17 residues. This chain's CDR3 is CASSEALGDSSYNEQFF. The CDR3 nucleotides are TGTGCCAGCAGCGAGGCCCTTGGCGATAGCTCCTACAATGAGCAGTTCTTC.

The V and J genes are TRBV11-2 and TRBJ2-5, with TRBD2 matching 14 bases. This CDR3 region has 17 residues. Looked up from germline, CDR1 is SGHAT and CDR2 is FQNNGV. V was pared by 5 bases and J by 2 bases, with 7 bases of the junction left unmatched. Here the CDR3 DNA reads TGTGCCAGCAGCATCGGACTAGCGGGAGGCCATCAAGAGACCCAGTACTTC. This translates into CASSIGLAGGHQETQYF.

The CDR3 nucleotides read TGTGCCAGCAGCTTACAGGGGCCGAACACTGAAGCTTTCTTT. Amino acid sequence: CASSLQGPNTEAFF. This rearrangement joins TRBV11-2 to TRBJ1-1, with D possibly TRBD1 on 6 matching bases. Germline values: CDR1 SGHAT, CDR2 FQNNGV. The CDR3 runs to 14 residues. V was trimmed by 2 bases and J by 1 base, leaving 8 bases between them.

The genes are TRBV11-2 and TRBJ1-2; 8 bases line up with TRBD1. V lost 5 bases to trimming and J lost 3 bases; unmatched junction nucleotides: 17. The CDR3 consists of 18 residues. CDR1 is SGHAT, CDR2 FQNNGV, per germline. CDR3 nucleotides: TGTGCCAGCAGCCCTATTCAGGGGGCCCGAGGCAAAGACTATGGCTACACCTTC. Protein sequence: CASSPIQGARGKDYGYTF.

The chain is built from TRBV10-3 and TRBJ2-1; 11 bases are shared with TRBD2. Germline V gives CDR1 ENHRY, CDR2 SYGVKD. The length of the CDR3 is 16 residues. V dropped 5 bases and J dropped 4; count of bases not matched to a gene: 7. For the CDR3, the DNA is TGTGCCATCAGTTTAACCGGGACTAGCGGTTACAATGAGCAGTTCTTC. The encoded protein is CAISLTGTSGYNEQFF.

This sequence joins TRBV9 and TRBJ2-1, with 9 bases identical to TRBD2. The V gene end was trimmed by 4 bases and the J gene end by 0 bases; junction bases not matched to a gene: 17. The CDR3 extends over 20 amino acids. Germline values: CDR1 SGDLS, CDR2 YYNGEE. In DNA, the CDR3 is TGTGCCAGCAGCCCCGAGGGGGGTGGGCTAGCGGGGTCCTCCTACAATGAGCAGTTCTTC. Protein: CASSPEGGGLAGSSYNEQFF.

This clone was counted a single time. The DNA for the CDR3 is TGTGCCAGCAGGAGACGGAGCTCCTATAATTCACCCCTCCACTTT. The encoded protein is CASRRRSSYNSPLHF. The chain couples TRBV28 to TRBJ1-6; no firm D call. There are 15 residues in the CDR3. The V gene's germline CDR1 is MDHEN and CDR2 SYDVKM. V was clipped by 6 bases and J by 0 bases, with 9 bases between them.

V usage is TRBV28 and J usage is TRBJ1-5; D is undetermined. Germline V gene sequence: CDR1 MDHEN, CDR2 SYDVKM. V dropped 3 bases and J dropped 3 bases, with 15 bases sitting between them. The CDR3 covers 16 residues. CDR3 loop: CASSLTGGGANQPQHF. Here the CDR3 DNA reads TGTGCCAGCAGTTTGACGGGAGGTGGTGCCAATCAGCCCCAGCATTTT.

With respect to this clone: Other DNA sequences in this specimen translate into the identical CDR3. V usage is TRBV15 and J usage is TRBJ1-1; 7 bases are a match to TRBD1. Germline V gene lookup returns CDR1 LNHNV and CDR2 YYDKDF (reference sequence). Germline trimming cut 5 bases from V and 1 base from J; bases unmatched to any gene: 1. The CDR3 consists of 13 residues. For the CDR3, the DNA is TGTGCCACCAGCCGGGACAGGAACACTGAAGCTTTCTTT. This sequence encodes CATSRDRNTEAFF.

The rearrangement links TRBV19 to TRBJ2-1; D not certain. CDR3 length: 18 residues. Germline-derived CDR1 and CDR2 are LNHDA and SQIVND (reference sequence). Trimming removed 3 bases at V and 5 bases at J, with 23 bases between. The CDR3 DNA reads as TGTGCCAGTAGTATGGCCGTGGTGACTTCTACCCCACACAATGAGCAGTTCTTC. This codes for CASSMAVVTSTPHNEQFF.